Described below is a single T cell receptor beta chain sequence and its context. The protocol was immunoSEQ multiplex PCR, while the TCRdb copy is restricted to in-frame clones and leaves out a portion. The sample has fewer than 110,000 clones; about 90% are singletons. This sample is drawn from a study of blood T cell repertoires in COVID-19. The germline V gene has CDR1 LNHDA and CDR2 SQIVND (reference sequence). CDR3 length: 14 residues. V lost 6 bases to trimming and J lost 0 bases, with 11 bases between them. This sequence was found in a human donor in a cohort sampled during active COVID-19. J is TRBJ1-1 and V is TRBV19; D gene uncertain. What was sequenced was peripheral blood. Here the CDR3 reads CASSTLGMNTEAFF. For the CDR3, the DNA is TGTGCCAGTAGCACCCTCGGGATGAACACTGAAGCTTTCTTT.